Listed below are T cell receptor beta chains from one sample, sequenced in a study of neurological immune-mediated disorders. Each CDR3 protein is one row after TCRdb ran MiXCR on the 5' RACE reads. The repertoire holds around 26,000 distinct CDR3 sequences, with more than 6.5% as singletons. Sample: PBMCs. Receptors originate from a woman aged 45 to 65 in good health. CDR3s include the opening cysteine and the closing phenylalanine or tryptophan. D genes are given only for firm matches. Size is stated for part of the rows, as once, few or many counts, or as a class when the clone is expanded.

j_gene: TRBJ2-3
v_gene: TRBV7-2
abundance: many
d_gene: NA
CDR3aa: CASSRDLTDTQYF
CDR3nt: TGTGCCAGCAGCCGGGACTTAACAGATACGCAGTATTTT

j_gene: TRBJ1-6
v_gene: TRBV27
abundance: many
d_gene: NA
CDR3aa: CASNVQGPNSPLHF
CDR3nt: TGTGCCAGCAATGTACAGGGACCCAATTCACCCCTCCACTTT

j_gene: TRBJ2-1
v_gene: TRBV5-1
abundance: NA
d_gene: TRBD2
CDR3aa: CASSRGDWTYNEQFF
CDR3nt: TGCGCCAGCAGCCGGGGGGATTGGACCTACAATGAGCAGTTCTTC

j_gene: TRBJ2-5
v_gene: TRBV20-1
abundance: many
d_gene: TRBD2
CDR3aa: CSARTGLAGGSYQETQYF
CDR3nt: TGCAGTGCTAGAACCGGACTAGCGGGGGGCTCGTACCAAGAGACCCAGTACTTC

j_gene: TRBJ2-1
v_gene: TRBV5-1
abundance: many
d_gene: NA
CDR3aa: CASSLGTNEQFF
CDR3nt: TGCGCCAGCAGCTTGGGTACCAATGAGCAGTTCTTC

j_gene: TRBJ1-5
v_gene: TRBV19
abundance: many
d_gene: NA
CDR3aa: CASQSGESNQPQHF
CDR3nt: TGTGCCAGTCAATCTGGGGAGAGCAATCAGCCCCAGCATTTT

j_gene: TRBJ2-7
v_gene: TRBV6-6
abundance: many
d_gene: TRBD1
CDR3aa: CASSFRTGAYEQYF
CDR3nt: TGTGCCAGCAGTTTTAGGACAGGGGCCTACGAGCAGTACTTC

j_gene: TRBJ2-1
v_gene: TRBV7-2
abundance: many
d_gene: NA
CDR3aa: CASSLVFEQFF
CDR3nt: TGTGCCAGCAGCTTAGTTTTTGAGCAGTTCTTC

j_gene: TRBJ1-2
v_gene: TRBV27
abundance: many
d_gene: NA
CDR3aa: CASSLKSGYGYTF
CDR3nt: TGTGCCAGCAGCCTCAAGTCAGGCTATGGCTACACCTTC

j_gene: TRBJ1-1
v_gene: TRBV20-1
abundance: many
d_gene: NA
CDR3aa: CSASVKRDTEAFF
CDR3nt: TGCAGTGCTAGCGTTAAACGCGACACTGAAGCTTTCTTT

j_gene: TRBJ1-2
v_gene: TRBV20-1
abundance: many
d_gene: NA
CDR3aa: CSARSRGYYGYTF
CDR3nt: TGCAGTGCTCGTTCACGGGGATACTATGGCTACACCTTC